Listed below are T cell receptor beta chains from one sample, sequenced in a study of blood T cell repertoires in COVID-19. The table came from immunoSEQ multiplex PCR; TCRdb's copy has only in-frame clones and leaves some out. Of roughly 120,000 clones listed, 85% were seen once; the top ten hold around 3.2%. The specimen sequenced was peripheral blood. The source is an elderly woman with COVID-19, enrolled during active disease. The CDR3 runs from the conserved cysteine through the conserved F or W. The D gene is left open where the match is weak. Not all rows give a size; the values are once, few, many and, for expanded clones, a class.

d_call,cdr3_length,clone_size,v_call,cdr3_aa
TRBD2,18,.,TRBV5-1,CASSLGTSGRGRTGELFF
TRBD2,15,few,TRBV3-1/TRBV3-2,CASSQSPLAVYEQFF
TRBD1,15,.,TRBV7-6,CASSSATGINSPLHF
TRBD2,11,.,TRBV2,CASGPGREQYF
.,12,.,TRBV5-4,CASSSMTREQFF
TRBD1,15,.,TRBV7-8,CASSLETGGTYGYTF
.,14,.,TRBV28,CASSLMGSGYEQYF
.,13,.,TRBV2,CASTEDMNTEAFF
TRBD1,17,.,TRBV2,CASSEGAPSGTGYEQYF
TRBD2,21,.,TRBV28,CASSFPPTSGINWADTDTQYF
.,14,.,TRBV5-1,CASSLPGGHGEQFF
TRBD1,16,once,TRBV28,CASSLSGGWAKNIQYF
TRBD2,19,.,TRBV5-1,CASSLAGTSGPLSTDTQYF
.,13,.,TRBV9,CASSVEPVDTQYF
TRBD2,14,.,TRBV28,CASSSRLAVNEQFF
TRBD2,15,.,TRBV19,CASSLGGRGRGEQFF
.,15,once,TRBV5-4,CASSLASSLSYEQYF
TRBD2,17,.,TRBV5-4,CASSPVTAGGPAGGQFF
.,15,.,TRBV28,CASSWAGLLNTEAFF
.,15,.,TRBV18,CASSPPGPEGETQYF
.,13,.,TRBV18,CASSGQTNTEAFF
TRBD2,18,.,TRBV7-3,CASSPQGSTSGKAYEQFF
.,14,few,TRBV7-2,CASSGGGGTDTQYF
.,13,few,TRBV6-2/TRBV6-3,CASSSTGYYGYTF
TRBD1,17,.,TRBV28,CASSLDNRGVGVNEQFF
.,15,.,TRBV7-8,CASSYSTQGSSPLHF
.,12,.,TRBV18,CASSPDTGEQYF
TRBD1,16,once,TRBV9,CASSVEGGYSGNTIYF
.,13,.,TRBV6-2/TRBV6-3,CASSYSNNQPQHF
TRBD2,17,.,TRBV3-1/TRBV3-2,CASSHSGRAYNTGELFF
TRBD2,15,.,TRBV9,CASSVELAALNEQFF
TRBD1,15,.,TRBV19,CASSIQGAGSSEQFF
TRBD1,15,.,TRBV5-1,CASSLSGTGPDEQYF
.,14,.,TRBV29-1,CSVASGATNEKLFF
.,17,.,TRBV7-9,CASSLGMADFVNTEAFF
.,15,.,TRBV25-1,CASSVFFSGANVLTF
.,17,once,TRBV6-1,CASSEIGSYMPGETQYF
.,12,.,TRBV2,CASRWGLDTQYF
.,16,.,TRBV19,CASSPNSASSGNTIYF
TRBD2,19,.,TRBV11-2,CASSRAGTSGFPSYNEQFF
TRBD1,13,.,TRBV30,CAWIGTENQPQHF
.,16,once,TRBV7-2,CASSIEASVTFREQFF
.,11,.,TRBV7-3,CASSSQETQYF
TRBD1,13,.,TRBV18,CASSPDRVYGYTF
.,13,once,TRBV28,CASSLGAVYEQYF
.,13,.,TRBV10-3,CAISAQSNEKLFF
.,13,.,TRBV24-1,CATSAGQSYGYTF
TRBD2,14,.,TRBV27,CASSRTSGQETQYF
TRBD1,16,.,TRBV19,CASRSRGQYSNQPQHF
.,12,.,TRBV6-5,CASRVHREEQYF
.,15,.,TRBV7-2,CASSLTSSSYNEQFF
TRBD2,16,.,TRBV5-6,CASSFRGGSIGYEQYF
.,15,.,TRBV28,CASTSGREGNQPQHF
.,16,.,TRBV28,CASRDTGGGNTGELFF
.,13,.,TRBV20-1,CSASLFGVHEQYF
TRBD1,15,.,TRBV7-2,CASSLISGTGSEAFF
.,15,.,TRBV9,CASSVTQVSYNEQFF
TRBD1,14,.,TRBV2,CASSAGTGVSEQYF
TRBD1,16,.,TRBV18,CASSPPGTGIYNEQFF
.,14,.,TRBV24-1,CATSDSLTFGEQYF